Listed below are T cell receptor beta chains from one sample, sequenced in a study of blood T cell repertoires in COVID-19. Repertoires were generated with immunoSEQ multiplex PCR, while TCRdb's copy carries only in-frame clones and drops some. The sample includes fewer than 250,000 clones, 84% seen only once; the top ten take approximately 5.1%. Material for sequencing was peripheral blood. These receptors were collected from a woman in her 70s with active or convalescent COVID-19. CDR3s include the opening cysteine and the closing phenylalanine or tryptophan. The D gene is left open where the match is weak. Only some rows state a clone size, as once, few, many or a class for expanded clones.

j_call	v_call	clone_size	d_call	cdr3_nt	cdr3_aa
TRBJ2-1	TRBV7-5	-	-	TGTGTCAGAAGCGATGGACAGAATTATGAGCAGTTCTTC	CVRSDGQNYEQFF
TRBJ2-3	TRBV5-1	-	-	TGCGCCACCACCGAGGGGGTAACTAGCACAGATACGCAGTATTTT	CATTEGVTSTDTQYF
TRBJ2-2	TRBV6-2/TRBV6-3	-	TRBD2	TGTGCCAGCAGTGTGATAGCGGGAGGGCCGGACACCGGGGAGCTGTTTTTT	CASSVIAGGPDTGELFF
TRBJ2-3	TRBV19	-	-	TGTGCCAGTAGTATGGGGGGAATAGATACGCAGTATTTT	CASSMGGIDTQYF
TRBJ1-1	TRBV5-1	-	-	TGCGCCAGCAGCTTCGAGGGATTAATGAACACTGAAGCTTTCTTT	CASSFEGLMNTEAFF
TRBJ2-2	TRBV5-1	-	TRBD1	TGCGCCAGCAGCAGGGACAGGAGCACCGGGGAGCTGTTTTTT	CASSRDRSTGELFF
TRBJ2-7	TRBV28	-	-	TGTGCCAGCAAATTACTAGGACTGTCCTACGAGCAGTACTTC	CASKLLGLSYEQYF
TRBJ1-2	TRBV5-4	-	TRBD1	TGTGCCAGCAGCCCGTCCCGGGACAGGAGGTCTAACTATGGCTACACCTTC	CASSPSRDRRSNYGYTF
TRBJ1-1	TRBV19	few	-	TGTGCCAGTAAAAAACAGGGCCCAATCGAGACTGAAGCTTTCTTT	CASKKQGPIETEAFF
TRBJ2-1	TRBV3-1/TRBV3-2	-	TRBD2	TGTGCCAGCAGCAATAGGACTAGCGGGGCCTACAATGAGCAGTTCTTC	CASSNRTSGAYNEQFF
TRBJ2-2	TRBV28	-	-	TGTGCCAGCAGTAATCGGAACACCGGGGAGCTGTTTTTT	CASSNRNTGELFF
TRBJ2-1	TRBV6-5	-	TRBD2	TGTGCCAGCAGGCCCGGGACTAGCGGGAACGATGAGCAGTTCTTC	CASRPGTSGNDEQFF
TRBJ2-5	TRBV6-5	-	-	TGTGCCAGCAGTCACCCCCGGGAGACCCAGTACTTC	CASSHPRETQYF
TRBJ2-1	TRBV19	-	TRBD2	TGTGCCAGTAGGGGCCGGGGGACTAGCTCAGGGTACAATGAGCAGTTCTTC	CASRGRGTSSGYNEQFF
TRBJ1-5	TRBV3-1/TRBV3-2	-	-	TGTGCCAGCAGCCTCGGACAGATCAATCAGCCCCAGCATTTT	CASSLGQINQPQHF
TRBJ2-3	TRBV19	-	TRBD1	TGTGCCAGTAGTATTCGGACAGGGGCAGATACGCAGTATTTT	CASSIRTGADTQYF
TRBJ2-7	TRBV28	-	-	TGTGCCAGCAGTTTAGAAGGAGGACCCTACGAGCAGTACTTC	CASSLEGGPYEQYF
TRBJ1-5	TRBV28	-	TRBD1	TGTGCCAGCAGTTCAACCGGGACAGGGGCGATGAATTCCAATCAGCCCCAGCATTTT	CASSSTGTGAMNSNQPQHF
TRBJ1-6	TRBV3-1/TRBV3-2	-	TRBD1	TGTGCCAGCAGCCAAGATACTTGGACAGGCTATAATTCACCCCTCCACTTT	CASSQDTWTGYNSPLHF
TRBJ2-3	TRBV7-9	-	-	TGTGCCAGCAGCCCTCTATCGGGCACAGATACGCAGTATTTT	CASSPLSGTDTQYF
TRBJ2-7	TRBV21-1	-	-	TGTGCCAGCAGCACTCGGACTAGCGGGACGCATCAAATTCCCTTTACCTCCTACGAGCAGTACTTC	CASSTRTSGTHQIPFTSYEQYF
TRBJ2-5	TRBV2	-	-	TGTGCCAGCAGTGAAGACGGGGCCCAGTACTTC	CASSEDGAQYF